This TCR beta chain was identified during a study of siplizumab effects on memory and regulatory T cells. Findings and caveats of the study: For siplizumab cultures, the suppressive function of their proliferating Tregs was not confirmed. Unstimulated naive T cells seemed to show more diversity than memory cells did, and they also seemed to be among the major contributors to the alloresponse.

CDR1 and CDR2 from the germline V gene are SQVTM and ANQGSEA. CDR3 length: 13 residues. The V and J ends lost 8 bases and 4 bases respectively, with 14 bases between them. A word on this clone: The target antigen is unknown.

Profiling relied on immunoSEQ multiplex PCR, and the TCRdb table lists in-frame clones only, not all of them. The sample includes some 100,000 clones, roughly nine tenths of them seen just once. The sequence was collected from a human donor in good health. This chain joins TRBV29-1 and TRBJ2-2; a possible D gene is TRBD2 (6 bases). Sample: Tregs sorted from blood. CDR3 nucleotide sequence: TGCAGCTATCAACGGGGGAGCACCGGGGAGCTGTTTTTT. Amino acid sequence: CSYQRGSTGELFF.